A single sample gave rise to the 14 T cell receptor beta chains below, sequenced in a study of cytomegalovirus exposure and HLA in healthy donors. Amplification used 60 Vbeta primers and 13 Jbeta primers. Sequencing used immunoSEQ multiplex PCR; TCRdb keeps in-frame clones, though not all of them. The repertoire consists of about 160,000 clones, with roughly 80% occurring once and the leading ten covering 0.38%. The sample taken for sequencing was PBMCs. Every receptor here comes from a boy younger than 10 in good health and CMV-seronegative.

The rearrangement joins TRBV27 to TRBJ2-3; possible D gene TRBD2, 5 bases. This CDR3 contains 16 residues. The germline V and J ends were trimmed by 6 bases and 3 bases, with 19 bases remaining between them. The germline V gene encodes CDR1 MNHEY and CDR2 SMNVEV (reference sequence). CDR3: CASRSSPAPGTDTQYF. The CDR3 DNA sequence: TGTGCCAGCAGATCCAGTCCGGCCCCGGGGACAGATACGCAGTATTTT.

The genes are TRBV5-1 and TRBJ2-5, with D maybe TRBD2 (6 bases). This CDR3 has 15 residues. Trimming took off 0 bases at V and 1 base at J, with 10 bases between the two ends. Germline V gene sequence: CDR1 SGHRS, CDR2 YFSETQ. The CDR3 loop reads CASSLVIGGQETQYF. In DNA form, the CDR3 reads TGCGCCAGCAGCTTGGTGATCGGGGGCCAAGAGACCCAGTACTTC.

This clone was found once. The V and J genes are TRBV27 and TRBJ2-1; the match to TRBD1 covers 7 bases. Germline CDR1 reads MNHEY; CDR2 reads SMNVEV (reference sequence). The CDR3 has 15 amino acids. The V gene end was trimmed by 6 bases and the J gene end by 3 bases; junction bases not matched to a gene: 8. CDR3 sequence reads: CASRPTGQIYNEQFF. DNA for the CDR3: TGTGCCAGCAGGCCCACGGGACAGATCTACAATGAGCAGTTCTTC.

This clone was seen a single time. The CDR3 DNA is TGCGCCAGCAGCCAAGATCTAGCGGGGGACTACGAGCAGTACTTC. Translation: CASSQDLAGDYEQYF. V gene TRBV4-1 combines with J gene TRBJ2-7; 10 nucleotides align to TRBD2. CDR3 length: 15 residues. The trim removed 0 bases at V and 3 bases at J, leaving 2 bases unmatched. Germline V gives CDR1 MGHRA, CDR2 YSYEKL.

This chain's CDR3 is CASTPRDNEQFF. The CDR3 region has the DNA TGTGCCAGCACCCCTCGCGACAATGAGCAGTTCTTC. The gene calls are TRBV6-1 and TRBJ2-1; no reliable D call. Germline V gene sequence: CDR1 MNHNS, CDR2 SASEGT. The CDR3 runs to 12 residues. The V and J ends lost 7 bases and 5 bases respectively, with 9 bases between them.

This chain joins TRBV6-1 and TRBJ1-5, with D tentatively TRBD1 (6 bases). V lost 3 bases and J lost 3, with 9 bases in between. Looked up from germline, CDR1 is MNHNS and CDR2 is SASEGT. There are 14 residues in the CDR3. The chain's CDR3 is CASSDRGSNQPQHF. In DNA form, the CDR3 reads TGTGCCAGCAGTGACAGGGGTTCCAATCAGCCCCAGCATTTT.

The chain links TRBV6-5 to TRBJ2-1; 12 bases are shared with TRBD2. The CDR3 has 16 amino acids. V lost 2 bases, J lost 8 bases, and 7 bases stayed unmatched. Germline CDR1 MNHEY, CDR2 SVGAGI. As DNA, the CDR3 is TGTGCCAGCAGTTACGAGTTGACTAGCGGGAGCGATGAGCAGTTCTTC. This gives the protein CASSYELTSGSDEQFF.

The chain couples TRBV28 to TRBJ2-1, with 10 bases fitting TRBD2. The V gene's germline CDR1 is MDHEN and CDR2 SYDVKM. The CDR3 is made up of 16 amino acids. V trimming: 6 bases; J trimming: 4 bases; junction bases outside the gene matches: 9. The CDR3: CASRRSGLASYNEQFF. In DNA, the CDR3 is TGTGCCAGCAGACGATCGGGACTAGCGAGTTACAATGAGCAGTTCTTC.

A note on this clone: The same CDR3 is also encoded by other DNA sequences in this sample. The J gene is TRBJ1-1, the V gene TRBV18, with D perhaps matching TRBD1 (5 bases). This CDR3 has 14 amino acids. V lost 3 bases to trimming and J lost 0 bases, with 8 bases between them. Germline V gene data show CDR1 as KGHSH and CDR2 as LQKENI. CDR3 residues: CASSPAGMNTEAFF. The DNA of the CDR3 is TGTGCCAGCTCACCGGCAGGGATGAACACTGAAGCTTTCTTT.

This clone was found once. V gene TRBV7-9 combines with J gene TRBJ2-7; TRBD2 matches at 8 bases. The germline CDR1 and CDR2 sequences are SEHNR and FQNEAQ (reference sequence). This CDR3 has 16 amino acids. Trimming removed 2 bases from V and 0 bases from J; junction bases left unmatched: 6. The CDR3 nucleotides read TGTGCCAGCAGCTTACGTCTAGCGGGCGGCTCCTACGAGCAGTACTTC. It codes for CASSLRLAGGSYEQYF.

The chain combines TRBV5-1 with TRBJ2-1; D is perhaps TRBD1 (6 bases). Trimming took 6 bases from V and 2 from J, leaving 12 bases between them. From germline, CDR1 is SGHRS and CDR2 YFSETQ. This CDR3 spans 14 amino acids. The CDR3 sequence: CASIRDTTYNEQFF. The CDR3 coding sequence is TGCGCCAGCATAAGGGACACAACCTACAATGAGCAGTTCTTC. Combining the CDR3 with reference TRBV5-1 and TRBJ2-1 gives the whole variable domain KAGVTQTPRYLIKTRGQQVTLSCSPISGHRSVSWYQQTPGQGLQFLFEYFSETQRNKGNFPGRFSGRQFSNSRSEMNVSTLELGDSALYLCASIRDTTYNEQFFGPGTRLTVL.

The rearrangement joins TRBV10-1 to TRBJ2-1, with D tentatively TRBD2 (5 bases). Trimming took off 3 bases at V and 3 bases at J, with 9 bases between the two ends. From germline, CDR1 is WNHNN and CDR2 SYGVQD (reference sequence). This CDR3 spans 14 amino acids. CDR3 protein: CASSDGVLYNEQFF. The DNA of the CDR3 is TGCGCCAGCAGTGACGGGGTGCTCTACAATGAGCAGTTCTTC.

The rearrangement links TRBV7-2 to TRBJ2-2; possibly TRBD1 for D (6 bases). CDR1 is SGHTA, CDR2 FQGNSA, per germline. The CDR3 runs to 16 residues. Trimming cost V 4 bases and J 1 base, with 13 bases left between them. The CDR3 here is CASSWTVGVNTGELFF. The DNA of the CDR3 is TGTGCCAGCAGCTGGACAGTCGGCGTGAACACCGGGGAGCTGTTTTTT.

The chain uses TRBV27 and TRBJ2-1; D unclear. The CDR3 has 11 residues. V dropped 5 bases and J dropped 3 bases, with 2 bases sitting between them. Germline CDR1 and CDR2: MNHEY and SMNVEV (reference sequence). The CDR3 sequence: CASSLYNEQFF. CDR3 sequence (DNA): TGTGCCAGCAGTCTCTACAATGAGCAGTTCTTC.